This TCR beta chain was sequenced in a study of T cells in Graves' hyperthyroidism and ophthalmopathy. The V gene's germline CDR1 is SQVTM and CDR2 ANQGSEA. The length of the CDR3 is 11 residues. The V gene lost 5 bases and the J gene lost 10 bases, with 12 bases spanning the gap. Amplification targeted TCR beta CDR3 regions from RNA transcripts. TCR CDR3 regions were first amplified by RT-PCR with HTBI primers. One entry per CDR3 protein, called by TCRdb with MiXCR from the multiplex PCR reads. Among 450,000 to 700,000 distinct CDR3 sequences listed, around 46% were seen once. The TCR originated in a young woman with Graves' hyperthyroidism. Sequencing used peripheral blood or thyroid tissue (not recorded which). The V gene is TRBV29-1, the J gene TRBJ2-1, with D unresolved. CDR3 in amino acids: CSVRAQAEQFF. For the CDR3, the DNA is TGCAGCGTTAGGGCCCAGGCGGAGCAGTTCTTC.